A single sample is the source of the 19 T cell receptor beta chains below, sequenced in a study of T cell clonotyping in hematopoietic cell transplantation. TCRdb keeps only in-frame clones here, not all; method: immunoSEQ multiplex PCR. The sample has approximately 9,000 clones, around 85% seen once. Specified time point: recipient sample about 28 days before transplant, after cytoreduction. The starting material was peripheral blood mononuclear cells, obtained before stem cell transplant. The receptors shown here come from a man between 60 and 75 years old with acute myeloid leukemia. Some clones in this sample may be carry-over from other donors' samples.

The V call is TRBV30, the J call TRBJ1-1; D gene unclear. The V and J ends lost 0 bases and 4 bases respectively, with 18 bases between them. Germline CDR1 is GTSNPN and CDR2 is SVGIG (reference sequence). CDR3 length equals 16 residues. The CDR3 nucleotides read TGTGCCTGGAGTGTACTTAGAATAACCCTTGGCACTGAAGCTTTCTTT. Encoded protein: CAWSVLRITLGTEAFF.

The V call is TRBV5-7, the J call TRBJ2-5; D is possibly TRBD1 (5 bases). Being an ORF, TRBV5-7 has a function that is uncertain. The CDR3 spans 15 residues. Trimming stripped 0 bases from V and 2 bases from J, with 11 bases between. The CDR3 DNA reads TGTGCCAGCAGCTTGGTTGGCAGGGCACAAGAGACCCAGTACTTC. As protein: CASSLVGRAQETQYF.

This chain links TRBV7-2 with TRBJ2-3, with 7 bases that match TRBD1. CDR3 size: 19 residues. Germline lookup yields CDR1 SGHTA and CDR2 FQGNSA. The V and J ends lost 5 bases and 0 bases, in that order; junction bases with no gene match: 17. CDR3 protein: CASSQYHFGTDVSTDTQYF. The CDR3 DNA is TGTGCCAGCAGCCAGTACCATTTCGGGACAGACGTTAGCACAGATACGCAGTATTTT.

The rearrangement joins TRBV2 to TRBJ1-5, with 8 bases that match TRBD1. Germline assignment: CDR1 SNHLY and CDR2 FYNNEI. This CDR3 has 14 residues. V lost 6 bases, J lost 11 bases, and 12 bases stayed unmatched. The CDR3 loop is CASRSGQGRGSQHF. The DNA of the CDR3 is TGTGCCAGCAGATCAGGACAGGGCCGGGGTTCCCAGCATTTT.

This chain joins TRBV6-1 and TRBJ2-1; TRBD2 matches 8 bases. Per germline, CDR1 MNHNS and CDR2 SASEGT. The CDR3 contains 15 residues. Trimming took 6 bases from V and 3 from J; bases not matched to a gene: 7. The CDR3 spells CASSLSGTGYNEQFF. The CDR3 region has the DNA TGTGCCAGCAGCCTTAGCGGGACGGGCTACAATGAGCAGTTCTTC.

The chain joins TRBV30 to TRBJ2-5, with 7 positions matching TRBD1. CDR1 and CDR2 (germline): GTSNPN, SVGIG (reference sequence). J lost 0 bases, V lost 0 bases, and 4 bases had no gene match. The CDR3 runs 15 residues. This chain's CDR3 is CAWSVAQGDQETQYF. As DNA, the CDR3 is TGTGCCTGGAGTGTAGCGCAGGGGGACCAAGAGACCCAGTACTTC. Full variable domain (rest looked up from reference TRBV30 and TRBJ2-5): SQTIHQWPATLVQPVGSPLSLECTVEGTSNPNLYWYRQAAGRGLQLLFYSVGIGQISSEVPQNLSASRPQDRQFILSSKKLLLSDSGFYLCAWSVAQGDQETQYFGPGTRLLVL.

This chain uses TRBV20-1 with TRBJ2-3; D unresolved. CDR3 length equals 10 residues. From germline, CDR1 is DFQATT and CDR2 SNEGSKA (reference sequence). The ends were cut back, 6 bases at V and 4 bases at J, with 5 bases in the middle. CDR3 loop: CSAGPDTQYF. The CDR3, as DNA: TGCAGTGCGGGTCCAGATACGCAGTATTTT.

The V and J genes are TRBV27 and TRBJ2-7; 12 nucleotides agree with TRBD2. Germline lookup yields CDR1 MNHEY and CDR2 SMNVEV (reference sequence). Losses at the gene ends were 2 bases for V and 3 bases for J; bases not matched to a gene: 11. This CDR3 region has 18 residues. CDR3 nucleotide sequence: TGTGCCAGCAGTTTAAGAGGTCTAGCGGGAGGGCCAGTCTACGAGCAGTACTTC. The encoded protein is CASSLRGLAGGPVYEQYF.

The rearrangement uses TRBV6-6 and TRBJ1-2; D gene ambiguous. Germline V lookup: CDR1 MNHNY, CDR2 SVGAGI (reference sequence). The V gene lost 6 bases and the J gene lost 2 bases, with 13 bases spanning the gap. The CDR3 loop spans 14 amino acids. The CDR3 nucleotides read TGTGCCAGCAGCCTCGACAACCTAAACTATGGCTACACCTTC. It codes for CASSLDNLNYGYTF.

The chain links TRBV6-5 to TRBJ2-7; 7 bases line up with TRBD1. CDR3 length: 14 amino acids. V trimming: 4 bases; J trimming: 2 bases; junction bases outside the gene matches: 5. The germline CDR1 and CDR2 sequences are MNHEY and SVGAGI. The CDR3, as DNA: TGTGCCAGCAGTTTCACGGGACAGACCTACGAGCAGTACTTC. Residues: CASSFTGQTYEQYF.

This clone has only a few counts. V gene TRBV6-1 combines with J gene TRBJ2-7; tentatively, D is TRBD1 (6 bases). The germline V and J ends were trimmed by 0 bases and 0 bases, with 6 bases remaining between them. CDR1 and CDR2 from the germline V gene are MNHNS and SASEGT. The CDR3 sequence is 14 residues long. DNA of the CDR3: TGTGCCAGCAGTGAAGCAGGGGGCTCCTACGAGCAGTACTTC. Its protein product is CASSEAGGSYEQYF.

This clone was detected a few times. Here the CDR3 reads CASTSNRVGGNQPQHF. The CDR3 DNA is TGTGCCAGCACTTCAAACCGGGTTGGGGGCAATCAGCCCCAGCATTTT. The J gene is TRBJ1-5, the V gene TRBV2; D is ambiguous. V was pared by 7 bases and J by 2 bases, with 18 bases between. Per the germline V gene, CDR1 is SNHLY and CDR2 is FYNNEI. The CDR3 covers 16 residues.

The CDR3 here is CSVVMNTEAFF. In DNA form, the CDR3 reads TGCAGCGTTGTGATGAACACTGAAGCTTTCTTT. The rearrangement joins TRBV29-1 to TRBJ1-1; D gene uncertain. The ends were cut back, 4 bases at V and 0 bases at J, with 3 bases in the middle. The germline V gene encodes CDR1 SQVTM and CDR2 ANQGSEA. This CDR3 spans 11 amino acids. Full variable domain (missing parts from reference TRBV29-1 and TRBJ1-1): SAVISQKPSRDICQRGTSLTIQCQVDSQVTMMFWYRQQPGQSLTLIATANQGSEATYESGFVIDKFPISRPNLTFSTLTVSNMSPEDSSIYLCSVVMNTEAFFGQGTRLTVV.

J is TRBJ1-2 and V is TRBV11-2; D unclear. Deletions cut 4 bases from V and 5 bases from J, with 14 bases between. The CDR3 is made up of 14 amino acids. Germline V lookup: CDR1 SGHAT, CDR2 FQNNGV. CDR3 loop: CASSSKGGFYGYTF. CDR3 DNA sequence: TGTGCCAGCAGCTCGAAGGGAGGGTTTTATGGCTACACCTTC.

In its sample, this clone is medium-sized. This chain joins TRBV2 and TRBJ1-4, with 7 bases fitting TRBD1. J lost 8 bases, V lost 0 bases, and 9 bases had no gene match. Germline V gives CDR1 SNHLY, CDR2 FYNNEI. The CDR3 totals 16 residues. The chain's CDR3 is CASSEAGDGDSEKLFF. CDR3 bases: TGTGCCAGCAGTGAAGCGGGAGATGGGGACAGCGAAAAACTGTTTTTT.

The chain uses TRBV9 and TRBJ1-3, with D possibly TRBD1 on 5 matching bases. V shed 3 bases and J shed 2 bases, with 12 bases lying between them. The CDR3 runs 15 residues. Germline CDR1 reads SGDLS; CDR2 reads YYNGEE. The CDR3 nucleotides are TGTGCCAGCAGCGCGTTCGGGACTACTGGAAACACCATATATTTT. Translating it yields CASSAFGTTGNTIYF.

This clone was counted only a few times. This sequence joins TRBV30 and TRBJ2-7, with 7 positions matching TRBD1. The germline gives CDR1 GTSNPN, CDR2 SVGIG (reference sequence). The CDR3 length is 12 residues. V was clipped by 4 bases and J by 2 bases; unmatched bases: 2. CDR3 in DNA: TGTGCCTGGAAGACAGGGCCCTACGAGCAGTACTTC. Translated: CAWKTGPYEQYF.

The rearrangement joins TRBV19 to TRBJ2-7, with 8 bases that match TRBD2. Per germline, CDR1 LNHDA and CDR2 SQIVND (reference sequence). The CDR3 totals 16 residues. Losses at the gene ends were 4 bases for V and 7 bases for J; bases not matched to a gene: 15. The CDR3 bases are TGTGCCAGTAGTACCCGGACTAGCCGGGAGGTGGGGGAGCAGTACTTC. This codes for CASSTRTSREVGEQYF.

There are a few counts of this clone. The chain couples TRBV9 to TRBJ2-2, with 7 positions matching TRBD2. The CDR3 is made up of 16 amino acids. Germline V gene sequence: CDR1 SGDLS, CDR2 YYNGEE. J lost 2 bases, V lost 0 bases, and 4 bases had no gene match. Here the CDR3 DNA reads TGTGCCAGCAGCGTAGCTACTAGCGCCAACACCGGGGAGCTGTTTTTT. Translating it yields CASSVATSANTGELFF.